Included here is one T cell receptor beta chain sequence, with context. Its antigen is as yet unknown. The ends lost 1 base at V and 4 bases at J; junction bases unmatched: 14. CDR3 length: 19 amino acids. From germline, CDR1 is SGHTA and CDR2 FQGTGA. This sample was taken from a study of lymphopenia after photon versus proton radiotherapy. TCRdb's table, derived via immunoSEQ multiplex PCR, lists solely in-frame clones and lacks some. The sample yields about 83,000 clones, 83% seen once. Whole-study findings and limits: Oligoclonal CD8+ Temra expansion after nadir drove photon patients' diversity drop.

The TCR was taken from a man aged 60 to 75 with pancreatic cancer. The input for sequencing was peripheral blood, taken from a patient treated with proton-based radiotherapy. The rearrangement joins TRBV7-3 to TRBJ2-2; 8 positions agree with TRBD2. This CDR3 is CASSLIGTSGFTSTGELFF. The CDR3 nucleotides read TGTGCCAGCAGCTTAATAGGAACTAGCGGTTTTACCTCCACCGGGGAGCTGTTTTTT.